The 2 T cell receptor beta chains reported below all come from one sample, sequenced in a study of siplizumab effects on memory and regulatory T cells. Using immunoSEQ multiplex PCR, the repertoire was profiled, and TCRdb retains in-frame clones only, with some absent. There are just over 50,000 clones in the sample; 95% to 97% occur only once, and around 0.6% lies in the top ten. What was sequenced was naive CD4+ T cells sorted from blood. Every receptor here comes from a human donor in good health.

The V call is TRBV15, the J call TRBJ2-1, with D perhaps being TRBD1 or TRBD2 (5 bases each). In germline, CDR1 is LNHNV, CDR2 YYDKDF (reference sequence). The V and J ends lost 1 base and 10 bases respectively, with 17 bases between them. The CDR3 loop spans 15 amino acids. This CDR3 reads CATSRGWTRTGEQFF. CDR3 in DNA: TGTGCCACCAGCAGAGGTTGGACACGAACGGGGGAGCAGTTCTTC. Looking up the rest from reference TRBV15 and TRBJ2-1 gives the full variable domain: DAMVIQNPRYQVTQFGKPVTLSCSQTLNHNVMYWYQQKSSQAPKLLFHYYDKDFNNEADTPDNFQSRRPNTSFCFLDIRSPGLGDTAMYLCATSRGWTRTGEQFFGPGTRLTVL.

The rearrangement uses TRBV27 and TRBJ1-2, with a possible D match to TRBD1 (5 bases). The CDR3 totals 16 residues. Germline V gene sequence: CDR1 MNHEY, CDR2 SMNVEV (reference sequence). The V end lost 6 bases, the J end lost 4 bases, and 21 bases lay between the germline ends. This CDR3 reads CASRGLGGSTPYGYTF. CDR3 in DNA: TGTGCCAGCAGGGGATTGGGGGGGTCGACACCCTATGGCTACACCTTC.